The 21 T cell receptor beta chains in this list originate from one sample, sequenced in a study of blood T cell repertoires in COVID-19. TCRdb's table, derived via immunoSEQ multiplex PCR, lists solely in-frame clones and lacks some. The repertoire holds 40,000 to 55,000 clones, 85% to 90% seen once, with about 29% in the top ten. The sequencing input was peripheral blood. Receptor source: a human donor in a cohort sampled during active COVID-19.

The chain has TRBV5-1 and TRBJ2-7; 7 nucleotides agree with TRBD1. V shed 4 bases, J shed 2 bases, and the junction held 9 bases outside the gene matches. This CDR3 has 15 residues. Germline lookup yields CDR1 SGHRS and CDR2 YFSETQ. DNA of the CDR3: TGCGCCAGCAGCCCGCGACAGGGAGCAACCTACGAGCAGTACTTC. Translation gives CASSPRQGATYEQYF.

The chain carries TRBV2 and TRBJ2-3, with D maybe TRBD1 (6 bases). V gave up 4 bases and J gave up 3 bases, with 11 bases separating them. The CDR3 is 14 residues long. Germline CDR1 is SNHLY and CDR2 is FYNNEI. The CDR3 DNA is TGTGCCAGCAGTGGAATGAGGGGGACAGATACGCAGTATTTT. Translating it yields CASSGMRGTDTQYF.

J is TRBJ1-6 and V is TRBV11-3; 7 nucleotides match TRBD1. V lost 5 bases and J lost 6; bases outside the gene matches: 10. In germline, CDR1 is SGHNT, CDR2 YENEEA. The CDR3 totals 16 residues. CDR3 bases: TGTGCCAGCAGCAAGCCGCAGGGACAGATTAATTCACCCCTCCACTTT. Translating it yields CASSKPQGQINSPLHF.

This clone was found once. The CDR3 DNA reads TGCGCCAGCAGCCCCGGGACAGTTAATTCACCCCTCCACTTT. The encoded protein is CASSPGTVNSPLHF. V gene TRBV5-1 combines with J gene TRBJ1-6; 7 bases are a match to TRBD1. The CDR3 extends over 14 amino acids. Germline-derived CDR1 and CDR2 are SGHRS and YFSETQ. Trimming took 4 bases from V and 6 from J; bases not matched to a gene: 4.

The chain has TRBV10-3 and TRBJ2-1, with 8 positions matching TRBD1. The germline V gene has CDR1 ENHRY and CDR2 SYGVKD. The CDR3 sequence is 14 residues long. V was pared by 6 bases and J by 5 bases, with 6 bases of the junction left unmatched. For the CDR3, the DNA is TGTGCCATCAGCCAACGGACAGGGAACAATGAGCAGTTCTTC. As protein: CAISQRTGNNEQFF.

This clone was seen only once. This chain links TRBV14 with TRBJ1-1; 8 bases line up with TRBD1. The trim removed 5 bases at V and 4 bases at J, leaving 9 bases unmatched. The CDR3 is made up of 15 amino acids. Germline CDR1 is SGHDN and CDR2 is FVKESK. CDR3 in amino acids: CASSSLQGEVTEAFF. CDR3 DNA: TGTGCCAGCAGCAGCCTACAGGGGGAAGTCACTGAAGCTTTCTTT.

Only one count was recorded for this clone. The chain recombines TRBV5-1 with TRBJ2-2, with TRBD2 matching 11 bases. This CDR3 is built from 16 residues. Per the germline V gene, CDR1 is SGHRS and CDR2 is YFSETQ. The ends lost 0 bases at V and 6 bases at J; junction bases unmatched: 4. The DNA for the CDR3 is TGCGCCAGCAGCTTGGTAGCGGGGGGGCAAGCCGGGGAGCTGTTTTTT. Residues: CASSLVAGGQAGELFF.

V and J are TRBV5-1 and TRBJ2-1; 7 nucleotides line up with TRBD2. CDR1 is SGHRS, CDR2 YFSETQ, per germline. The CDR3 extends over 14 amino acids. The V gene end was trimmed by 4 bases and the J gene end by 3 bases; junction bases not matched to a gene: 4. The CDR3 DNA reads TGCGCCAGCAGCGGGGGGACTAACTACAATGAGCAGTTCTTC. This gives the protein CASSGGTNYNEQFF. Full variable domain (rest looked up from reference TRBV5-1 and TRBJ2-1): KAGVTQTPRYLIKTRGQQVTLSCSPISGHRSVSWYQQTPGQGLQFLFEYFSETQRNKGNFPGRFSGRQFSNSRSEMNVSTLELGDSALYLCASSGGTNYNEQFFGPGTRLTVL.

This chain uses TRBV7-2 with TRBJ1-5; no firm D call. The CDR3 contains 15 residues. V was trimmed by 1 base and J by 3 bases, leaving 10 bases between them. Germline V gives CDR1 SGHTA, CDR2 FQGNSA. The CDR3 nucleotides read TGTGCCAGCAGCTTAGGAGGGAACCCCAATCAGCCCCAGCATTTT. This encodes CASSLGGNPNQPQHF.

The gene calls are TRBV7-3 and TRBJ2-3; D perhaps matches TRBD2 (5 bases). V lost 1 base and J 0 bases, leaving 8 bases between the germline ends. This CDR3 comprises 15 residues. Germline CDR1 and CDR2: SGHTA and FQGTGA. Written as DNA, the CDR3 is TGTGCCAGCAGCTTAAGTCCGGGAAGCACAGATACGCAGTATTTT. It specifies CASSLSPGSTDTQYF.

This clone was recorded once. The J gene is TRBJ1-1, the V gene TRBV6-1; D may be TRBD1 (5 bases). The germline gives CDR1 MNHNS, CDR2 SASEGT. The CDR3 runs 16 residues. V was clipped by 2 bases and J by 1 base, with 14 bases between them. The CDR3 spells CASSELGWGRNTEAFF. The CDR3 nucleotides are TGTGCCAGCAGTGAATTAGGATGGGGCCGGAACACTGAAGCTTTCTTT.

The chain is built from TRBV21-1 and TRBJ1-1. TRBV21-1 is recorded as a pseudogene. CDR3 length: 17 residues. The DNA for the CDR3 is TGTGCCAGCAGCCCTTGGGTCGGGGGGCGAGGAAGCACTGAAGCTTTCTTT. This gives the protein CASSPWVGGRGSTEAFF.

The chain joins TRBV9 to TRBJ2-5; 12 bases line up with TRBD2. The germline CDR1 and CDR2 sequences are SGDLS and YYNGEE. The CDR3 extends over 15 amino acids. Unmatched junction bases numbered 5, after V lost 3 bases and J lost 5 bases. CDR3 in DNA: TGTGCCAGCAGCGCTAGCGGGGGGGCAGGGGAGACCCAGTACTTC. Its translation is CASSASGGAGETQYF.

The chain carries TRBV7-8 and TRBJ1-1, with no clear D. V was trimmed by 1 base and J by 0 bases, leaving 12 bases between them. Germline V gene lookup returns CDR1 SGHVS and CDR2 FQNEAQ. This CDR3 is 16 amino acids long. The CDR3 bases are TGTGCCAGCAGCTTAGGGCAGGTGAGCCTGAACACTGAAGCTTTCTTT. Translating it yields CASSLGQVSLNTEAFF. The entire variable domain, with the rest obtained from reference TRBV7-8 and TRBJ1-1, is as follows: GAGVSQSPRYKVAKRGQDVALRCDPISGHVSLFWYQQALGQGPEFLTYFQNEAQLDKSGLPSDRFFAERPEGSVSTLKIQRTQQEDSAVYLCASSLGQVSLNTEAFFGQGTRLTVV.

This chain links TRBV27 with TRBJ2-1; TRBD2 might be the D (5 bases). V lost 3 bases to trimming and J lost 4 bases, with 13 bases between them. From germline, CDR1 is MNHEY and CDR2 SMNVEV (reference sequence). The CDR3 totals 15 residues. CDR3 region: CASSLRVDGYNEQFF. The CDR3 region has the DNA TGTGCCAGCAGTTTGAGGGTGGACGGTTACAATGAGCAGTTCTTC.

This clone appeared once. This chain connects TRBV28 to TRBJ1-2, with TRBD1 matching over 12 bases. The CDR3 runs 15 residues. J lost 7 bases, V lost 3 bases, and 6 bases had no gene match. From germline, CDR1 is MDHEN and CDR2 SYDVKM. The CDR3 nucleotides read TGTGCCAGCAGTTTCGGGGACAGGGGGCAAAGTGGCTACACCTTC. Its protein product is CASSFGDRGQSGYTF.

CDR3 in DNA: TGTGCCAGCAGCGGCTCCGGGACAGGGGGACATCAGCCCCAGCATTTT. It codes for CASSGSGTGGHQPQHF. V usage is TRBV2 and J usage is TRBJ1-5; 11 positions match TRBD1. Germline V lookup: CDR1 SNHLY, CDR2 FYNNEI. The CDR3 has 16 residues. V lost 6 bases, J lost 5 bases, and 9 bases stayed unmatched.

V gene TRBV27 combines with J gene TRBJ2-3, with D perhaps matching TRBD1 (5 bases). Germline-derived CDR1 and CDR2 are MNHEY and SMNVEV (reference sequence). The CDR3 totals 14 residues. V lost 6 bases, J lost 8 bases, and 18 bases lay in between. Here the CDR3 reads CASSLTQGSGTQYF. The CDR3 DNA is TGTGCCAGCAGCCTGACTCAGGGATCGGGTACGCAGTATTTT.

The chain uses TRBV19 and TRBJ2-7, with D uncertain. Germline V CDR1 and CDR2: LNHDA, SQIVND (reference sequence). This CDR3 contains 15 residues. With 4 bases removed from V and 4 bases from J, the gap between germline ends came to 17 bases. The CDR3 nucleotides read TGTGCCAGTAGTAGCCCGGTCGGAGTGAGTTACGAGCAGTACTTC. Amino acids: CASSSPVGVSYEQYF.

The chain employs TRBV19 and TRBJ2-1, with 9 bases fitting TRBD2. Germline loops: CDR1 LNHDA, CDR2 SQIVND (reference sequence). There are 15 residues in the CDR3. Unmatched junction bases numbered 12, after V lost 6 bases and J lost 9 bases. CDR3 amino acids: CASSLGGLALGEQFF. The CDR3 nucleotides are TGTGCCAGTAGCCTTGGGGGACTAGCTTTAGGTGAGCAGTTCTTC.

V gene TRBV5-1 combines with J gene TRBJ2-5; 8 bases fit TRBD1. Germline trimming cut 5 bases from V and 3 bases from J; bases unmatched to any gene: 9. Germline V gene lookup returns CDR1 SGHRS and CDR2 YFSETQ. The CDR3 covers 15 residues. The CDR3 protein is CASRPGGGWKETQYF. The DNA for the CDR3 is TGCGCCAGCAGACCAGGGGGCGGGTGGAAAGAGACCCAGTACTTC.